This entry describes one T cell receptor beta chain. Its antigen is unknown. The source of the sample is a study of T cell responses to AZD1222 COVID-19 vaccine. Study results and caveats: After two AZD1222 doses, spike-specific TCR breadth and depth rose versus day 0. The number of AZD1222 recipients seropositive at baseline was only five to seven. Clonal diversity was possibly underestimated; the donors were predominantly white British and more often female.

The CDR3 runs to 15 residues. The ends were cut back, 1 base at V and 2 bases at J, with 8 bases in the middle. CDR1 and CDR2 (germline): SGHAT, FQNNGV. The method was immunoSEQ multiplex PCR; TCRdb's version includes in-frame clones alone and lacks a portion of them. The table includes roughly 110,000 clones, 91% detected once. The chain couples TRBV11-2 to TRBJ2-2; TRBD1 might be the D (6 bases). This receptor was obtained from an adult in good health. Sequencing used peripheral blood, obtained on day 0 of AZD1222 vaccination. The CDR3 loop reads CASSLAGDNTGELFF. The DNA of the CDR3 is TGTGCCAGCAGCTTAGCAGGGGATAACACCGGGGAGCTGTTTTTT.